This passage covers 18 T cell receptor beta chains from one sample sequenced in a study of blood T cells in healthy people across ages. Primers used in a second PCR of roughly 6 to 11 cycles were a sample-barcoded 5' primer and a J-beta primer mix. From the 5' RACE reads, TCRdb called clonotypes with MiXCR, one entry per CDR3 protein. The table records approximately 600,000 distinct CDR3 sequences, about 53% of them present only once. The sample taken for sequencing was blood. The receptors here all came from a man in his fifties or sixties in good health.

The chain recombines TRBV25-1 with TRBJ2-5; 9 bases map to TRBD1. The junction had 7 bases not matched to a gene; V was cut back by 3 bases and J by 5 bases. The V gene's germline CDR1 is MGHDK and CDR2 SYGVNS. The CDR3 has 15 residues. The CDR3 DNA is TGTGCCAGCAGTGACGGACAGGGGCTGCGGGAGACCCAGTACTTC. As protein: CASSDGQGLRETQYF.

This clonotype is a singleton in its sample. At one of its ends the junction is not consistent with the germline gene, which may arise from a read error. The rearrangement joins TRBV5-1 to TRBJ1-1; unclear D gene. This CDR3 spans 14 amino acids. Germline lookup yields CDR1 SGHRS and CDR2 YFSETQ. CDR3 coding DNA: TGCGCCAGCAGGCTCCGGGATAGGAACACGGAAGCTTTCTTT. This codes for CASRLRDRNTEAFF.

The chain employs TRBV2 and TRBJ2-5; D may correspond to TRBD1 or TRBD2 (5 bases each). The CDR3 totals 15 residues. The germline CDR1 and CDR2 sequences are SNHLY and FYNNEI. V was pared by 6 bases and J by 7 bases, with 21 bases between. The chain's CDR3 is CASSSGTPRDRTQYF. The CDR3 nucleotides read TGTGCCAGCAGCTCAGGGACCCCCAGGGATAGGACCCAGTACTTC.

V is TRBV4-2 and J is TRBJ2-2; 14 nucleotides align to TRBD2. CDR3 length equals 17 residues. J gave up 6 bases and V 1 base, and 4 bases lay outside the gene matches. Germline V CDR1 and CDR2: LGHNA, YNFKEQ. CDR3 nucleotides: TGTGCCAGCAGCCAAGTCGGGACTAGCGGGGGAGCCGGGGAGCTGTTTTTT. It is translated as CASSQVGTSGGAGELFF.

The J gene is TRBJ2-3, the V gene TRBV7-2; 7 positions agree with TRBD2. Unmatched junction bases numbered 5, after V lost 2 bases and J lost 6 bases. CDR3 length: 14 amino acids. Germline CDR1 is SGHTA and CDR2 is FQGNSA. The chain's CDR3 is CASSLTSAGDTQYF. The CDR3 DNA follows: TGTGCCAGCAGCTTAACTAGCGCGGGGGATACGCAGTATTTT.

The chain recombines TRBV7-2 with TRBJ1-6; D is ambiguous. CDR1 SGHTA and CDR2 FQGNSA come from the germline V gene. The CDR3 is 14 amino acids. Trimming removed 3 bases at V and 4 bases at J, with 7 bases between. DNA for the CDR3: TGTGCCAGCAGCTTGCGGGGTTATAATTCACCCCTCCACTTT. The encoded protein is CASSLRGYNSPLHF.

There are a few counts of this clonotype. The genes are TRBV29-1 and TRBJ1-2, with a weak D call TRBD1 (6 bases). Trimming removed 4 bases at V and 4 bases at J, with 13 bases between. The CDR3 is 13 residues long. Germline CDR1 SQVTM, CDR2 ANQGSEA. The CDR3: CSVGGSGAYGYTF. The CDR3 DNA follows: TGCAGCGTTGGGGGGTCAGGGGCCTATGGCTACACCTTC.

This clonotype was found many times. V and J are TRBV10-3 and TRBJ2-1; possibly TRBD1 for D (6 bases). Trimming cost V 2 bases and J 6 bases, with 14 bases left between them. The CDR3 loop spans 15 amino acids. Per germline, CDR1 ENHRY and CDR2 SYGVKD. CDR3 DNA sequence: TGTGCCATCAGTGAGACAGGGCGCGCTGGCAATGAGCAGTTCTTC. As protein: CAISETGRAGNEQFF.

CDR3 nucleotides: TGTGCCAGCAGCCAGATTGGAACCTACGAGCAGTACTTC. Its translation: CASSQIGTYEQYF. J is TRBJ2-7 and V is TRBV7-9, with unresolved D. The CDR3 sequence is 13 residues long. Germline V gives CDR1 SEHNR, CDR2 FQNEAQ (reference sequence). V was clipped by 5 bases and J by 2 bases, with 10 bases between them.

This clonotype was picked up many times. V gene TRBV12-3 or TRBV12-4 combines with J gene TRBJ2-5; D remains ambiguous. The CDR3 is 11 amino acids. V was trimmed by 6 bases and J by 5 bases, leaving 7 bases between them. The CDR3 coding sequence is TGTGCCAGCAGCTCCGTGGAGACCCAGTACTTC. Its protein is CASSSVETQYF.

The chain combines TRBV7-9 with TRBJ2-1; D unclear. V lost 2 bases to trimming and J lost 5 bases, with 13 bases between them. Germline V lookup: CDR1 SEHNR, CDR2 FQNEAQ (reference sequence). This CDR3 is built from 15 residues. CDR3 coding DNA: TGTGCCAGCAGCTTAACCATGGGGTTGGACAATGAGCAGTTCTTC. It yields the protein CASSLTMGLDNEQFF. The full variable domain, with the rest looked up from reference TRBV7-9 and TRBJ2-1, is DTGVSQNPRHKITKRGQNVTFRCDPISEHNRLYWYRQTLGQGPEFLTYFQNEAQLEKSRLLSDRFSAERPKGSFSTLEIQRTEQGDSAMYLCASSLTMGLDNEQFFGPGTRLTVL.

This clonotype was picked up a small number of times. The chain combines TRBV4-1 with TRBJ2-5, with 7 bases that match TRBD1. The CDR3 covers 15 residues. Germline V CDR1 and CDR2: MGHRA, YSYEKL. J was trimmed by 5 bases and V by 0 bases; bases with no gene match: 6. CDR3 DNA sequence: TGCGCCAGCAGCCAAGATGGACAGGTGGGGGAGACCCAGTACTTC. Translated: CASSQDGQVGETQYF.

This clonotype was recorded a few times. The chain combines TRBV27 with TRBJ1-4, with D uncertain. V gave up 0 bases and J gave up 3 bases, with 8 bases separating them. Germline CDR1 reads MNHEY; CDR2 reads SMNVEV (reference sequence). CDR3 size: 15 residues. The CDR3 DNA reads TGTGCCAGCAGTTTATCGGGTCAGGCTAATGAAAAACTGTTTTTT. Its protein product is CASSLSGQANEKLFF.

This clonotype turned up a few times. The genes are TRBV4-1 and TRBJ1-6; 9 bases align to TRBD1. Germline V lookup: CDR1 MGHRA, CDR2 YSYEKL. CDR3 length: 17 amino acids. J was trimmed by 5 bases and V by 0 bases; bases with no gene match: 5. The CDR3 sequence: CASSQDPTGGNNSPLHF. CDR3 coding DNA: TGCGCCAGCAGCCAAGATCCGACAGGGGGAAATAATTCACCCCTCCACTTT.

The V call is TRBV20-1, the J call TRBJ2-5, with TRBD2 identical over 8 bases. CDR1 and CDR2 (germline): DFQATT, SNEGSKA (reference sequence). The V and J ends lost 6 bases and 1 base, in that order; junction bases with no gene match: 4. There are 13 residues in the CDR3. The CDR3 sequence is CSATGTSQETQYF. As DNA, the CDR3 is TGCAGTGCGACCGGGACTAGCCAAGAGACCCAGTACTTC.

The chain recombines TRBV7-2 with TRBJ2-2; a possible D gene is TRBD1 (5 bases). The V end was cut by 8 bases, the J end by 1 base, with 14 bases between. Germline V gene data show CDR1 as SGHTA and CDR2 as FQGNSA. This CDR3 is built from 15 residues. CDR3 region: CASAGDSRNTGELFF. CDR3 coding DNA: TGTGCCAGCGCCGGAGACAGCAGGAACACCGGGGAGCTGTTTTTT.

The chain has TRBV4-1 and TRBJ2-5, with D possibly matching TRBD2 (5 bases). The CDR3 is 16 amino acids. Germline CDR1 and CDR2: MGHRA and YSYEKL. The V end was cut by 1 base, the J end by 3 bases, with 15 bases between. As DNA, the CDR3 is TGCGCCAGCAGCCAAGTCCGGTCTAGCAGAGAAGAGACCCAGTACTTC. It encodes CASSQVRSSREETQYF.

The gene calls are TRBV6-6 and TRBJ1-1; D is undetermined. Germline-derived CDR1 and CDR2 are MNHNY and SVGAGI (reference sequence). V was cut by 11 bases and J by 4 bases, with 11 bases left in between. This CDR3 is 11 amino acids long. The chain's CDR3 is CAGRTGTEAFF. The CDR3 DNA is TGTGCCGGAAGGACTGGCACTGAAGCTTTCTTT.